The present T cell receptor beta chain was sequenced within a study of cytomegalovirus exposure and HLA in healthy donors. Study-level information: Of 398 genotyped donors, more than 75% clustered with self-reported Caucasian donors. Study-level results: Overall, approximately 150 TCR beta chains were annotated as cytomegalovirus-associated. Despite most TCR sequences being rare, some public TCRs occurred in many donors.

This PCR relied on a set of 60 Vbeta primers and 13 Jbeta primers. The protocol was immunoSEQ multiplex PCR, while the TCRdb copy is restricted to in-frame clones and leaves out a portion. The profile covers under 250,000 clones, with over 80% appearing a single time and 0.71% taken by the ten largest. Germline CDR1 is SGHDT and CDR2 is YYEEEE. V trimming: 2 bases; J trimming: 6 bases; junction bases outside the gene matches: 4. The CDR3 length is 14 residues. Details on this clone: What it binds is not known.

The TCR sequence derives from a boy between 2 and 10 years old in good health and CMV-seronegative. Source material: PBMCs. This sequence joins TRBV5-6 and TRBJ1-2; 10 bases agree with TRBD1. CDR3 nucleotide sequence: TGTGCCAGCAGCTTACTGACAGGGGGCGATGGCTACACCTTC. As protein: CASSLLTGGDGYTF.